These T cell receptor beta chains were read from a single sample in a study of T-cell reconstitution after alpha-beta-depleted transplantation in children. One entry per CDR3 protein results from TCRdb running MiXCR on the PCR reads. This table has about 540,000 distinct CDR3 sequences, 15% to 20% appearing once. The input for sequencing was PBMCs from the stem cell graft donor, taken from the stem cell graft. The receptors were sampled from a human donor who donated a stem cell graft to a child with acute lymphoblastic leukemia. Both conserved end residues are part of each CDR3. Fields, in order: J gene, V gene, CDR3 protein.

TRBJ2-7 | TRBV3-1 | CASSQGPLSYEQYF
TRBJ1-3 | TRBV5-1 | CASSLDRTPNSGNTIYF
TRBJ1-1 | TRBV7-6 | CASSLRLRTGLNTEAFF
TRBJ2-3 | TRBV5-1 | CASSLERGGNTQYF
TRBJ2-3 | TRBV27 | CASSLPGVGVDTQYF
TRBJ2-5 | TRBV29-1 | CSVEGTRAQETQYF
TRBJ2-1 | TRBV5-1 | CASSFATSGRYNEQFF
TRBJ2-7 | TRBV5-1 | CASSLAGRGTGVREQYF
TRBJ1-5 | TRBV6-5 | CASSYRAVNQPQHF
TRBJ1-1 | TRBV20-1 | CSARSRLNTEAFF
TRBJ2-7 | TRBV27 | CASSLSGGGFLSYEQYF
TRBJ2-1 | TRBV24-1 | CATSDLFGEGEQFF
TRBJ2-1 | TRBV7-6 | CASSLLPSTYNEQFF
TRBJ2-2 | TRBV28 | CASSLGGDTGELFF
TRBJ1-4 | TRBV20-1 | CSARDWGANEKLFF
TRBJ2-7 | TRBV7-9 | CASRTKGYEQYF
TRBJ1-5 | TRBV12-3/TRBV12-4 | CASSLGRTGQPQHF
TRBJ2-1 | TRBV5-1 | CASSLLVGSTNEQFF
TRBJ2-1 | TRBV30 | CAWSRAGPAYEQFF
TRBJ2-5 | TRBV5-5 | CASSLEGGPGETQYF
TRBJ1-2 | TRBV3-1 | CASSQDTDLGYTF